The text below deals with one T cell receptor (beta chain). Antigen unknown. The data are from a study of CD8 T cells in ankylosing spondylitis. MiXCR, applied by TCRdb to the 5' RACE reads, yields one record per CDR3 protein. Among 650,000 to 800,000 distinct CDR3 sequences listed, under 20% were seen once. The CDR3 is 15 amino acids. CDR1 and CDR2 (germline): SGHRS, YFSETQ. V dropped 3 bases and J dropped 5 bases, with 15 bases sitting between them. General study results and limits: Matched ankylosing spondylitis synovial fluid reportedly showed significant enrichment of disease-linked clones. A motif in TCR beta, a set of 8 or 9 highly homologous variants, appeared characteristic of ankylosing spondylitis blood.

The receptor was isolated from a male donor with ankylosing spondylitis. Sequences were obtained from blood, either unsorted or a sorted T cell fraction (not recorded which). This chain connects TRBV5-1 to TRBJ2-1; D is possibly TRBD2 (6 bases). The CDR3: CASSSTGDRDNEQFF. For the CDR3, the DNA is TGCGCCAGCAGCTCCACGGGGGACCGCGACAATGAGCAGTTCTTC.